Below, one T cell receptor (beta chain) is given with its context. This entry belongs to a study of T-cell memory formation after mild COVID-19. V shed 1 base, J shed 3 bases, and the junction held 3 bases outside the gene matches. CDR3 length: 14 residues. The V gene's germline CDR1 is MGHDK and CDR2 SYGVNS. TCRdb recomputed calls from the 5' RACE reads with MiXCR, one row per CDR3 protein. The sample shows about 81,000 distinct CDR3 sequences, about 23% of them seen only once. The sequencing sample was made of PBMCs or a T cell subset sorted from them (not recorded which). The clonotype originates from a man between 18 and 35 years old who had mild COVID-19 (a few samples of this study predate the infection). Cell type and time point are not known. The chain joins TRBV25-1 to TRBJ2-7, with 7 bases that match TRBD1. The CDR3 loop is CASSESRDSYEQYF. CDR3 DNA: TGTGCCAGCAGTGAATCCCGGGACAGCTACGAGCAGTACTTC.